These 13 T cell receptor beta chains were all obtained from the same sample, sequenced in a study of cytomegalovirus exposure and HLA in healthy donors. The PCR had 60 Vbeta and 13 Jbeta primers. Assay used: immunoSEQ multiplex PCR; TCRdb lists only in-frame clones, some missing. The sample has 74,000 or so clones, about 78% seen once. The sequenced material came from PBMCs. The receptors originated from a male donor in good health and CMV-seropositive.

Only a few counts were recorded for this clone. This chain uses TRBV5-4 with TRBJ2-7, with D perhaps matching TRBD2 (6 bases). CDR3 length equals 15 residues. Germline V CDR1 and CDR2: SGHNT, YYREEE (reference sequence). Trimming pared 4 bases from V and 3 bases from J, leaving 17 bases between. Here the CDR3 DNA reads TGTGCCAGCAGCATCGGGACTCTCAACTTCTACGAGCAGTACTTC. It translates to CASSIGTLNFYEQYF.

CDR3 region: CASSLGGLVNYGYTF. CDR3 DNA sequence: TGTGCCAGCAGCTTGGGGGGGCTCGTTAACTATGGCTACACCTTC. The genes are TRBV5-6 and TRBJ1-2, with D possibly TRBD1 on 6 matching bases. Germline V gives CDR1 SGHDT, CDR2 YYEEEE. V lost 0 bases and J lost 1, with 10 bases in between. This CDR3 has 15 amino acids.

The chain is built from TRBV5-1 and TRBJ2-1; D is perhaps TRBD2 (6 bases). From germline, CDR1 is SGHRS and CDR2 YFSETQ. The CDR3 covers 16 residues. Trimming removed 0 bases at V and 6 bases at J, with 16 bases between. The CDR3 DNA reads TGCGCCAGCAGCTTGGATTGGGGTAGCGGTATCAATGAGCAGTTCTTC. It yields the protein CASSLDWGSGINEQFF.

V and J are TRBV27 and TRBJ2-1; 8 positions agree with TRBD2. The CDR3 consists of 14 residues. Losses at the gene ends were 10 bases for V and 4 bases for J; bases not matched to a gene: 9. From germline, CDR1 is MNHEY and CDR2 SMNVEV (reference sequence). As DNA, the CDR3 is TGTGCCACCTCAGGGGTAGCGGGGTACAATGAGCAGTTCTTC. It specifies CATSGVAGYNEQFF.

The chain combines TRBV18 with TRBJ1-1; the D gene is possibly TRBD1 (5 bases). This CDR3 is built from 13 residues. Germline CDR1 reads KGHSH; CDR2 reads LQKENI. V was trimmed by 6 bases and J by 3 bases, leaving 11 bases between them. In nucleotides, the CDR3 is TGTGCCAGCTCCCGGTCGGGGGACACTGAAGCTTTCTTT. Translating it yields CASSRSGDTEAFF.

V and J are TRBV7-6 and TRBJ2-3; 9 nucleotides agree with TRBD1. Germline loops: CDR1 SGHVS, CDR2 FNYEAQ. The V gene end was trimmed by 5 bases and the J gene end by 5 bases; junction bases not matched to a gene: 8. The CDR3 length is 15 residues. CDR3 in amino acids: CASSLGTGKVDTQYF. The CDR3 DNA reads TGTGCCAGCAGCCTGGGGACAGGGAAGGTAGATACGCAGTATTTT.

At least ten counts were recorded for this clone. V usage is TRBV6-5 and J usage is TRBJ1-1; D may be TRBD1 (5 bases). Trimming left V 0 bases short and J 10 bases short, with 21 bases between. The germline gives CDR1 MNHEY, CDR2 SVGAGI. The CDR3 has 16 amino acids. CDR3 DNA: TGTGCCAGCAGTTACTCGGGCAGCGGGGGAGATTCAACAGCTTTCTTT. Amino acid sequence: CASSYSGSGGDSTAFF.

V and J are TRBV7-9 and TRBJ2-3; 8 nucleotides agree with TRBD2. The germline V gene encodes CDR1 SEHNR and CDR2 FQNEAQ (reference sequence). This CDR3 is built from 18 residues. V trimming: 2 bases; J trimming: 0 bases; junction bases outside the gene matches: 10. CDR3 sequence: CASSLWTGRGASTDTQYF. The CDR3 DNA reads TGTGCCAGCAGCTTATGGACGGGGCGGGGGGCAAGCACAGATACGCAGTATTTT.

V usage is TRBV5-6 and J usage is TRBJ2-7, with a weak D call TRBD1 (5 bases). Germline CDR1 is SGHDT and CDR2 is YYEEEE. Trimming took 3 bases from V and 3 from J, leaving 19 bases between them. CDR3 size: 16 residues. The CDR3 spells CASSWGYSQLYYEQYF. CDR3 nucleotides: TGTGCCAGCAGCTGGGGCTATAGCCAGTTATACTACGAGCAGTACTTC.

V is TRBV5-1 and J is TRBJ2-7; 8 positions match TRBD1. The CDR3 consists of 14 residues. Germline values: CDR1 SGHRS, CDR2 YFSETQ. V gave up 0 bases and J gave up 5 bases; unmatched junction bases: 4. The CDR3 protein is CASSLVAGGHEQYF. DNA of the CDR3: TGCGCCAGCAGCTTGGTGGCAGGGGGCCACGAGCAGTACTTC.

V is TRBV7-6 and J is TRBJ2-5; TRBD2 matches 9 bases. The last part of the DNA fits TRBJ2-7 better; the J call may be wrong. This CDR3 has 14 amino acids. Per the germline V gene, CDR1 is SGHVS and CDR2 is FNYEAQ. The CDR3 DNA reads TGTGCCAGCAGCTTAGGGGGACTAGCAAGCGAGCAGTACTTC. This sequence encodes CASSLGGLASEQYF.

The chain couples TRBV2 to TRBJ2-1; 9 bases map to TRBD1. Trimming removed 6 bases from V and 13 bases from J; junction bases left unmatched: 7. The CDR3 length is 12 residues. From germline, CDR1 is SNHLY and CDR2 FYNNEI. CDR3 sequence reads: CASRGTGPLQFF. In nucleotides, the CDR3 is TGTGCCAGCAGGGGGACAGGGCCCCTTCAGTTCTTC.

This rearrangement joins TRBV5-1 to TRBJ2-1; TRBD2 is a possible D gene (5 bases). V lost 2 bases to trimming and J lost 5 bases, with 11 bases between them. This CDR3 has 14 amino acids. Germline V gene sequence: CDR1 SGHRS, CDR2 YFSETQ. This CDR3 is CASSFLEADNEQFF. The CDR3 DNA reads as TGCGCCAGCAGCTTCTTGGAGGCTGACAATGAGCAGTTCTTC.